These T cell receptor beta chains were read from a single sample in a study of tumour-infiltrating T cells in Burkitt lymphoma. Sequencing used immunoSEQ multiplex PCR; TCRdb keeps in-frame clones, though not all of them. The repertoire holds roughly 5,300 clones, roughly a tenth seen once, with about 2.2% in the top ten. The sample consisted of tumor tissue. The receptors shown here come from a human donor with diffuse large B-cell lymphoma. Both conserved end residues are part of each CDR3. Fields, in order: CDR3 DNA, CDR3 protein, D gene, V gene, J gene, clone size. The D gene is left open where the match is weak. A clone size is listed for some rows: how often the clone was seen (once, few, many), or a class if it is expanded.

TGTGCCAGCAGTGAACAAGGGGGGGCCCTTGAGCAGTACTTC	CASSEQGGALEQYF	-	TRBV2	TRBJ2-7	-
TGTGCCAGCAGCTTGGGGGGGCTGAACACTGAAGCTTTCTTT	CASSLGGLNTEAFF	-	TRBV5-6	TRBJ1-1	-
TGTGCCAGCAGCCCTAATACCGGGACAGAGCCCCAGCATTTT	CASSPNTGTEPQHF	TRBD1	TRBV7-6	TRBJ1-5	-
TGTGCCAGCAGCCCCTGGACTAGCGGGGAACGCACAGATACGCAGTATTTT	CASSPWTSGERTDTQYF	TRBD2	TRBV7-9	TRBJ2-3	-
TGTGCCAGCAGTGTCACAAAGGGCCTCCACTATGGCTACACCTTC	CASSVTKGLHYGYTF	-	TRBV6-1	TRBJ1-2	-
TGTGCCAGCAGCGTAACAAGATCCTCAACCCCCTACACCTTC	CASSVTRSSTPYTF	-	TRBV9	TRBJ1-2	few
TGTGCCAGCAGCCAATCCAGGGAGACCCAGTACTTC	CASSQSRETQYF	-	TRBV14	TRBJ2-5	few
TGTGCCAGCAGTGTATGGGAGGGTTCACCCCTCCACTTT	CASSVWEGSPLHF	-	TRBV6-1	TRBJ1-6	-
TGTGCCAGCAGTGAAACTCACAATGAGCAGTTCTTC	CASSETHNEQFF	-	TRBV25-1	TRBJ2-1	few
TGTGCCTGCCGACAGAGCAACACTGAAGCTTTCTTT	CACRQSNTEAFF	-	TRBV30	TRBJ1-1	-
TGTGCCAGCGAGACTTCCCGGGCCTGCGCGCCCTACGAGCAGTACTTC	CASETSRACAPYEQYF	-	TRBV21-1	TRBJ2-7	few
TGTGCCAGCAGTGATGGGGGGGAGATCACAGATACGCAGTATTTT	CASSDGGEITDTQYF	TRBD2	TRBV2	TRBJ2-3	few
TGCGCCAGCAGCCAGGAGACAGGGTCAACTAATGAAAAACTGTTTTTT	CASSQETGSTNEKLFF	TRBD1	TRBV4-3	TRBJ1-4	-